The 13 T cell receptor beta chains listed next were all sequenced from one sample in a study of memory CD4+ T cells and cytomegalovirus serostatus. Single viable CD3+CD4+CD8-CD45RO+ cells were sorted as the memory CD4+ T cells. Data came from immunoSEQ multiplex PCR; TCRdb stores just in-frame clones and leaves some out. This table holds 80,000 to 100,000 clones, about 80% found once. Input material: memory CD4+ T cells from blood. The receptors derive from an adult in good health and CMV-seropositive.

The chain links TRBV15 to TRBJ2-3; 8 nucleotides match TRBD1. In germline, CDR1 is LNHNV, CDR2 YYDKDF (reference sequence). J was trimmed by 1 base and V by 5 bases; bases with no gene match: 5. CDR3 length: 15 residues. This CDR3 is CATSWGQAGTDTQYF. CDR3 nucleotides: TGTGCCACCAGCTGGGGACAGGCCGGCACAGATACGCAGTATTTT.

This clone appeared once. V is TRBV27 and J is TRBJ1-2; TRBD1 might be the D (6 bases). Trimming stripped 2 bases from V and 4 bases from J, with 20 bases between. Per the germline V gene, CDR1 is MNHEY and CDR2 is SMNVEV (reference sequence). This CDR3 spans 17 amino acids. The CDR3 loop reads CASSLRGALAGAYGYTF. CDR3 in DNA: TGTGCCAGCAGTTTAAGGGGAGCCTTGGCGGGGGCCTATGGCTACACCTTC.

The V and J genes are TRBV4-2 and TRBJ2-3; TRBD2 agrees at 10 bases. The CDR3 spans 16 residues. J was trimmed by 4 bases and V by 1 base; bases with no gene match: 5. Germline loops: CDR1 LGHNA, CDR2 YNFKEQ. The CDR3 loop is CASSQGEAGGADTQYF. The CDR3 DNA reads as TGTGCCAGCAGCCAAGGGGAAGCGGGAGGGGCAGATACGCAGTATTTT.

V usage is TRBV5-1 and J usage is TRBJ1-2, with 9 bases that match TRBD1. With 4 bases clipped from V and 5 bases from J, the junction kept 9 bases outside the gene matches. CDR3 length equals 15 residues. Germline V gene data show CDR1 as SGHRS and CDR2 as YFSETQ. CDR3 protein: CASSNLETGGYGYTF. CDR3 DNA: TGCGCCAGCAGCAATTTGGAGACAGGGGGTTATGGCTACACCTTC.

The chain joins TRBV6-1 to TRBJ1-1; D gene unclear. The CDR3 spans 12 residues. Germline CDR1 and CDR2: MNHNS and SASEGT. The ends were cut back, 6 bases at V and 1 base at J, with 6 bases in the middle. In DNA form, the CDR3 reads TGTGCCAGCAGGCGAGCGAACACTGAAGCTTTCTTT. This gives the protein CASRRANTEAFF.

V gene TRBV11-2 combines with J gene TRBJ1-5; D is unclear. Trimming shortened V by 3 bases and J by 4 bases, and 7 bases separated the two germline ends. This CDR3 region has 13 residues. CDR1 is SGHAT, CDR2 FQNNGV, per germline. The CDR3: CASSLDGNQPQHF. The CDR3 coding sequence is TGTGCCAGCAGCTTGGACGGGAATCAGCCCCAGCATTTT.

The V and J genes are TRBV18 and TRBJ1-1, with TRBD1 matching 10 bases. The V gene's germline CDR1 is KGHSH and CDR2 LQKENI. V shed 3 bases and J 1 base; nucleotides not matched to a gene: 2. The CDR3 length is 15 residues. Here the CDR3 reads CASSPRTGGNTEAFF. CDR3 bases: TGTGCCAGCTCACCCAGGACAGGGGGGAACACTGAAGCTTTCTTT.

CDR3 nucleotides: TGTGCCAGCAATTGGAATACGGGGGGAGAGACCCAGTACTTC. Amino acid sequence: CASNWNTGGETQYF. The rearrangement joins TRBV6-1 to TRBJ2-5; 7 bases are a match to TRBD2. The V gene's germline CDR1 is MNHNS and CDR2 SASEGT. This CDR3 spans 14 amino acids. The ends lost 7 bases at V and 4 bases at J; junction bases unmatched: 9.

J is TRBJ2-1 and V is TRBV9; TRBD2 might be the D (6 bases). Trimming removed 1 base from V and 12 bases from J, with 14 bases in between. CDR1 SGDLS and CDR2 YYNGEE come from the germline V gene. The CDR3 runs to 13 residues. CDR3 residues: CASSVRVTGGQFF. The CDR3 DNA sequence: TGTGCCAGCAGCGTACGAGTTACCGGGGGGCAGTTCTTC.

CDR3 amino acids: CASSSPGGEIMNTEAFF. CDR3 DNA: TGCGCCAGCAGCTCCCCCGGTGGGGAAATCATGAACACTGAAGCTTTCTTT. The V gene is TRBV5-1, the J gene TRBJ1-1; D is ambiguous. This CDR3 is built from 17 residues. V was shortened by 3 bases and J by 0 bases, with 18 bases between the two germline ends. Germline V CDR1 and CDR2: SGHRS, YFSETQ.

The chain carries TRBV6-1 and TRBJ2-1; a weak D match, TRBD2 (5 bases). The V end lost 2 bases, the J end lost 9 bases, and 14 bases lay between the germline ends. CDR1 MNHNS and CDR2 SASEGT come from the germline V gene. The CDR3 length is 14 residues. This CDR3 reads CASSEHPSAGEQFF. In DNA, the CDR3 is TGTGCCAGCAGTGAACACCCTTCGGCGGGTGAGCAGTTCTTC.

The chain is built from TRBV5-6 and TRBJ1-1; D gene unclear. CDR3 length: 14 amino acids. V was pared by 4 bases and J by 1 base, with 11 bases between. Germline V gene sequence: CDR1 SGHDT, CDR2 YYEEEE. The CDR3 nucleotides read TGTGCCAGCAGCCGCCCCAGAGGGAACACTGAAGCTTTCTTT. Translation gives CASSRPRGNTEAFF.

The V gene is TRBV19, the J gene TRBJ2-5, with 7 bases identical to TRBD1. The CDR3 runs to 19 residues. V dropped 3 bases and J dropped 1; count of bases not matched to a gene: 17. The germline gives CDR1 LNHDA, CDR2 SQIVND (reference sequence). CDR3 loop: CASSIRGKTRGDSQETQYF. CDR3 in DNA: TGTGCCAGTAGTATTAGGGGAAAAACCCGAGGGGACAGCCAAGAGACCCAGTACTTC.